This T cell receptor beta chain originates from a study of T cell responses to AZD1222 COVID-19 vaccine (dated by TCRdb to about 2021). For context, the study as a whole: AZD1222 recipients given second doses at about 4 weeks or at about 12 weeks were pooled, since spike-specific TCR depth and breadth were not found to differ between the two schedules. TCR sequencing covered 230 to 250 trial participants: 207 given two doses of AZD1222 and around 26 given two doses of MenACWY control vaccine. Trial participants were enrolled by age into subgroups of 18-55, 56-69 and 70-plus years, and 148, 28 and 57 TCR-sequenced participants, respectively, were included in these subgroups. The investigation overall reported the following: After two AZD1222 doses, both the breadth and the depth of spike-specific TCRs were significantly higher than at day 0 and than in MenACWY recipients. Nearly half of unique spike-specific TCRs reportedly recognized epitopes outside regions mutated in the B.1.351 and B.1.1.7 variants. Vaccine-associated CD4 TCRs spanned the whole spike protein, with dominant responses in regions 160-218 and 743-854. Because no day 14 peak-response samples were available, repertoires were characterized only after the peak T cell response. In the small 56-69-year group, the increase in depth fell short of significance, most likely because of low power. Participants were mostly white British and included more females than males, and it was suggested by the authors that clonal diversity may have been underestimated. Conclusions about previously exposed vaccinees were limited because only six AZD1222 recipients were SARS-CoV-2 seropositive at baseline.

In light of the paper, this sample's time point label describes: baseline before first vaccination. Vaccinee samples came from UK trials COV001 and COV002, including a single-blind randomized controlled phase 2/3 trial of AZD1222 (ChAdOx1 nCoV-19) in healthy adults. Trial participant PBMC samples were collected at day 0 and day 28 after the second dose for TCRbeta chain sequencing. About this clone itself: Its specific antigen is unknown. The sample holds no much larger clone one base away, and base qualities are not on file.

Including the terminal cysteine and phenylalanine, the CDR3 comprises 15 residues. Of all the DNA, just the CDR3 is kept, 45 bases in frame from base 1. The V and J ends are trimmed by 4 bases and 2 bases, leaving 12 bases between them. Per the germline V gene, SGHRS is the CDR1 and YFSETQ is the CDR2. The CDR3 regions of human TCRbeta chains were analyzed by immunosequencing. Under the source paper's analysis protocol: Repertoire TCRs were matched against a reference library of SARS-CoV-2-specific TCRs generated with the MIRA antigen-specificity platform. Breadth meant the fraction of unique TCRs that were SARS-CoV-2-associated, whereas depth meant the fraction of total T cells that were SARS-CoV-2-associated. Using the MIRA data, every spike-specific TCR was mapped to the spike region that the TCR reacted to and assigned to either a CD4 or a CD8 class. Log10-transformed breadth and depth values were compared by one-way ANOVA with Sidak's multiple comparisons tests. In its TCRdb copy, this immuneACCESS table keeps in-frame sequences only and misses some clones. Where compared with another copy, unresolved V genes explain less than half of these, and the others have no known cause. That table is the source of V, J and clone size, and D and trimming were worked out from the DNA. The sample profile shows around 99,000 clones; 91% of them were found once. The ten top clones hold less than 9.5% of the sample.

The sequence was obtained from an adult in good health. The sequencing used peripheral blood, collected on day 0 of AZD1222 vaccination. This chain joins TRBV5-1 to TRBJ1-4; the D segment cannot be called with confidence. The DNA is TGCGCCAGCAGCACCACACGAGAGACTAATGAAAAACTGTTTTTT. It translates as CASSTTRETNEKLFF.